The T cell receptor beta chain under discussion was sequenced for a study of cytomegalovirus exposure and HLA in healthy donors. Germline V gives CDR1 SGDLS, CDR2 YYNGEE. This CDR3 contains 15 residues. Germline trimming cut 4 bases from V and 1 base from J; bases unmatched to any gene: 3. Profiling relied on immunoSEQ multiplex PCR, and the TCRdb table lists in-frame clones only, not all of them. The sample lists nearly 110,000 clones; about 88% were seen once. The chain links TRBV9 to TRBJ1-3; 9 positions agree with TRBD1. The clonotype originates from a woman aged 18-29 years in good health and CMV-seropositive. Material: PBMCs. CDR3 DNA: TGTGCCAGCAGCAAAGGGACAGGGTCTGGAAACACCATATATTTT. Protein product: CASSKGTGSGNTIYF. Based on the CDR3 plus reference TRBV9 and TRBJ1-3, the full variable domain is DSGVTQTPKHLITATGQRVTLRCSPRSGDLSVYWYQQSLDQGLQFLIQYYNGEERAKGNILERFSAQQFPDLHSELNLSSLELGDSALYFCASSKGTGSGNTIYFGEGSWLTVV.